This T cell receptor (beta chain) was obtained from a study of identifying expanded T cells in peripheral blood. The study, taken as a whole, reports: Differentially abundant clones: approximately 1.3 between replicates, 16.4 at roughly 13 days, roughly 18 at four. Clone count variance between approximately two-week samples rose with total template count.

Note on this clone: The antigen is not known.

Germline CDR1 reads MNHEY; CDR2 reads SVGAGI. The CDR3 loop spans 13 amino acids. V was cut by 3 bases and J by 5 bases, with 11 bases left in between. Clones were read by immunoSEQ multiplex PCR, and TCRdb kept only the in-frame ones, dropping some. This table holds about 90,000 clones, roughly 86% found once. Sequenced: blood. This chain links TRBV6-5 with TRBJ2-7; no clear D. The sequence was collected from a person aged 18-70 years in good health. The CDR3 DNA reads TGTGCCAGCAGTTATGGTCGTGGGGACGAGCAGTACTTC. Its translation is CASSYGRGDEQYF.